This TCR beta chain was recovered during a study of shared clonotypes between healthy human individuals. Overall study: The study used three CD4 naive, three CD4 memory, two CD8 naive and one CD8 memory plate per donor.

This clone came up a few times. Its antigen is unknown. TCRdb's table, derived via immunoSEQ multiplex PCR, lists solely in-frame clones and lacks some. This sample has 950,000 to 1,300,000 clones, with 70% to 80% found just once. General study points: Larger estimated richness was generally recorded for naive subsets relative to memory subsets. Between a handful of donors, naive CD4 clonotypes were shared at a level of approximately 5%.

J lost 2 bases, V lost 2 bases, and 6 bases had no gene match. The CDR3 length is 17 residues. Germline CDR1 is MNHNS and CDR2 is SASEGT. The receptor was isolated from a man between 18 and 35 years old in good health. The V and J genes are TRBV6-1 and TRBJ2-5; TRBD2 aligns across 12 bases. Material for sequencing was memory CD4+ T cells sorted from blood. Subset indicated: CD45RA-negative fraction. The CDR3 coding sequence is TGTGCCAGCAGTGAATCCTCCACTAGCGGGGGGCAAGAGACCCAGTACTTC. Translation gives CASSESSTSGGQETQYF.